The entry that follows covers one TCR beta chain sequence. This specimen belongs to a study of radiotherapy plus CTLA-4 blockade in lung cancer. The method was immunoSEQ multiplex PCR; TCRdb's version includes in-frame clones alone and lacks a portion of them. The top ten hold more than 3.5% of the sample, which has around 30,000 clones, 65% to 75% seen once. CDR1 is SGHNT, CDR2 YYREEE, per germline (reference sequence). The CDR3 totals 16 residues. Trimming at V came to 2 bases and at J to 2 bases, leaving 9 bases not matched to a gene. The specimen comprised peripheral blood, sampled from a patient treated with radiotherapy plus ipilimumab. The genes are TRBV5-4 and TRBJ2-5; 7 bases are a match to TRBD1. The sequence derives from a human donor with non-small cell lung cancer who had stable disease on radiotherapy plus ipilimumab. The CDR3 is CASSLGMDRLQETQYF. DNA for the CDR3: TGTGCCAGCAGCTTAGGGATGGACAGGCTACAAGAGACCCAGTACTTC.